A single sample is the source of the 19 T cell receptor beta chains below, sequenced in a study of blood T cell repertoires in COVID-19. Clones were read by immunoSEQ multiplex PCR, and TCRdb kept only the in-frame ones, dropping some. Of over 130,000 clones in the sample, about three quarters were seen once. The sequencing sample was made of peripheral blood. The origin of the receptors is a woman older than 75 with active or convalescent COVID-19.

The chain is built from TRBV6-5 and TRBJ2-7, with 8 positions matching TRBD1. The ends lost 6 bases at V and 7 bases at J; junction bases unmatched: 5. Germline CDR1 and CDR2: MNHEY and SVGAGI. The CDR3 covers 12 residues. CDR3 sequence reads: CASSSTGVEQYF. The CDR3 DNA sequence: TGTGCCAGCAGCTCGACAGGGGTTGAGCAGTACTTC.

V usage is TRBV6-4 and J usage is TRBJ2-1; tentative D call: TRBD1 (6 bases). The CDR3 spans 16 residues. Deletions cut 2 bases from V and 5 bases from J, with 16 bases between. The germline CDR1 and CDR2 sequences are MRHNA and SNTAGT. CDR3 amino acids: CASSDIFRAGDNEQFF. The CDR3 coding sequence is TGTGCCAGCAGTGACATCTTCCGGGCAGGGGACAATGAGCAGTTCTTC.

V and J are TRBV7-2 and TRBJ2-2; TRBD1 matches at 9 bases. V shed 5 bases, J shed 7 bases, and the junction held 2 bases outside the gene matches. Germline-derived CDR1 and CDR2 are SGHTA and FQGNSA. This CDR3 is 13 amino acids long. CDR3 nucleotides: TGTGCCAGCAGCCGGGACAGGGACGGGGAGCTGTTTTTT. This encodes CASSRDRDGELFF.

This rearrangement joins TRBV3-1 (or the pseudogene TRBV3-2) to TRBJ2-7; 8 nucleotides agree with TRBD1. Trimming at V came to 0 bases and at J to 5 bases, leaving 3 bases not matched to a gene. The CDR3 has 14 amino acids. Germline V gene lookup returns CDR1 LGHDT and CDR2 YNNKEL (reference sequence). CDR3 coding DNA: TGTGCCAGCAGCCAAGATTCCAGGGGGCACGAGCAGTACTTC. Its translation is CASSQDSRGHEQYF.

The V call is TRBV7-8, the J call TRBJ2-7; possible D gene TRBD2, 5 bases. In germline, CDR1 is SGHVS, CDR2 FQNEAQ. V was pared by 3 bases and J by 3 bases, with 12 bases between. The CDR3 is 14 residues long. CDR3 in DNA: TGTGCCAGCAGCTTCGAGGGCCGTAACTACGAGCAGTACTTC. Translation gives CASSFEGRNYEQYF. The full variable domain, rest sourced from reference TRBV7-8 and TRBJ2-7, is GAGVSQSPRYKVAKRGQDVALRCDPISGHVSLFWYQQALGQGPEFLTYFQNEAQLDKSGLPSDRFFAERPEGSVSTLKIQRTQQEDSAVYLCASSFEGRNYEQYFGPGTRLTVT.

The DNA of the CDR3 is TGTGCCAGCAGCGTAGGGGGCAGGGGCGACTATGGCTACACCTTC. Encoded protein: CASSVGGRGDYGYTF. The chain employs TRBV9 and TRBJ1-2; tentative D call: TRBD1 (6 bases). The V and J ends lost 0 bases and 3 bases respectively, with 12 bases between them. The CDR3 runs to 15 residues. Germline V CDR1 and CDR2: SGDLS, YYNGEE.

The count of this clone is one. This chain uses TRBV5-6 with TRBJ1-4; D is perhaps TRBD1 (5 bases). The CDR3 is 14 amino acids. Deletions cut 1 base from V and 4 bases from J, with 8 bases between. The germline V gene has CDR1 SGHDT and CDR2 YYEEEE. The CDR3 loop is CASSLRGYNEKLFF. CDR3 nucleotide sequence: TGTGCCAGCAGCTTGAGGGGATATAATGAAAAACTGTTTTTT. Filled out from reference TRBV5-6 and TRBJ1-4, the complete variable domain reads DAGVTQSPTHLIKTRGQQVTLRCSPKSGHDTVSWYQQALGQGPQFIFQYYEEEERQRGNFPDRFSGHQFPNYSSELNVNALLLGDSALYLCASSLRGYNEKLFFGSGTQLSVL.

This rearrangement joins TRBV6-5 to TRBJ2-1; 8 bases fit TRBD2. With V trimmed by 4 bases and J by 1 base, 3 bases remained unmatched. Germline-derived CDR1 and CDR2 are MNHEY and SVGAGI. This CDR3 is 15 amino acids long. As DNA, the CDR3 is TGTGCCAGCAGTTTAGCGGGGACGTCCTACAATGAGCAGTTCTTC. Translating gives CASSLAGTSYNEQFF.

This chain links TRBV6-2 or TRBV6-3 with TRBJ1-5; a weak D match, TRBD1 (5 bases). Trimming shortened V by 2 bases and J by 4 bases, and 15 bases separated the two germline ends. This CDR3 region has 16 residues. Germline V gene sequence: CDR1 MNHEY, CDR2 SVGEGT. The CDR3 spells CASSYSSVQGNQPQHF. CDR3 nucleotide sequence: TGTGCCAGCAGTTACAGCTCCGTGCAGGGAAATCAGCCCCAGCATTTT.

V and J are TRBV6-5 and TRBJ1-4; unclear D gene. The CDR3 consists of 15 residues. Trimming removed 0 bases at V and 7 bases at J, with 12 bases between. CDR1 and CDR2 from the germline V gene are MNHEY and SVGAGI. The CDR3 reads CASSYSDTGSEKLFF. CDR3 coding DNA: TGTGCCAGCAGTTACTCCGACACGGGGAGTGAAAAACTGTTTTTT.

In its sample, this clone was seen once. The genes are TRBV6-2 or TRBV6-3 and TRBJ2-2, with TRBD2 matching 11 bases. Unmatched junction bases numbered 5, after V lost 1 base and J lost 1 base. In germline, CDR1 is MNHEY, CDR2 SVGEGT. The CDR3 loop spans 18 amino acids. CDR3 loop: CASSYWTSGLMNTGELFF. The DNA for the CDR3 is TGTGCCAGCAGTTACTGGACTAGCGGGTTGATGAACACCGGGGAGCTGTTTTTT.

This clone was seen more than once but under ten times. The chain combines TRBV6-5 with TRBJ1-1; no clear D. V was shortened by 2 bases and J by 0 bases, with 7 bases between the two germline ends. CDR3 length: 14 amino acids. Germline V lookup: CDR1 MNHEY, CDR2 SVGAGI. CDR3 DNA: TGTGCCAGCAGTTACGACAAATTGAACACTGAAGCTTTCTTT. This codes for CASSYDKLNTEAFF.

Many counts were recorded for this clone. The chain couples TRBV19 to TRBJ2-2, with D possibly being TRBD1 (5 bases). This CDR3 is 17 amino acids long. V was pared by 5 bases and J by 0 bases, with 16 bases between. The V gene's germline CDR1 is LNHDA and CDR2 SQIVND (reference sequence). The CDR3 reads CASSGVTVGANTGELFF. In DNA, the CDR3 is TGTGCCAGTAGTGGGGTGACAGTCGGCGCGAACACCGGGGAGCTGTTTTTT. Looking up the rest from reference TRBV19 and TRBJ2-2 gives the full variable domain: DGGITQSPKYLFRKEGQNVTLSCEQNLNHDAMYWYRQDPGQGLRLIYYSQIVNDFQKGDIAEGYSVSREKKESFPLTVTSAQKNPTAFYLCASSGVTVGANTGELFFGEGSRLTVL.

CDR3 protein: CAWSVGLAGLNEQFF. DNA for the CDR3: TGTGCCTGGAGTGTCGGACTAGCGGGATTAAATGAGCAGTTCTTC. The chain recombines TRBV30 with TRBJ2-1; 12 nucleotides align to TRBD2. Losses at the gene ends were 0 bases for V and 7 bases for J; bases not matched to a gene: 4. The CDR3 has 15 residues. Germline CDR1 and CDR2: GTSNPN and SVGIG (reference sequence).

The V and J genes are TRBV7-6 and TRBJ2-6; D may be TRBD2 (5 bases). Germline CDR1 reads SGHVS; CDR2 reads FNYEAQ. Deletions cut 5 bases from V and 2 bases from J, with 10 bases between. The CDR3 has 15 amino acids. The CDR3 bases are TGTGCCAGCAGCCCGAGCGGAGCTGGGGCCAACGTCCTGACTTTC. Translated, it gives CASSPSGAGANVLTF.

The genes are TRBV5-1 and TRBJ2-5; TRBD2 might be the D (5 bases). V was cut by 4 bases and J by 7 bases, with 14 bases left in between. The CDR3 runs to 13 residues. Germline V CDR1 and CDR2: SGHRS, YFSETQ. The CDR3 DNA follows: TGCGCCAGCAGCCCACGGACGGGGTCGACCCAGTACTTC. Protein: CASSPRTGSTQYF.

The J gene is TRBJ1-1, the V gene TRBV30, with 7 bases that match TRBD1. The trim removed 1 base at V and 1 base at J, leaving 9 bases unmatched. In germline, CDR1 is GTSNPN, CDR2 SVGIG (reference sequence). This CDR3 contains 16 residues. The CDR3 reads CAWSDNLGTANTEAFF. The CDR3 DNA sequence: TGTGCCTGGAGTGATAACCTTGGGACAGCGAACACTGAAGCTTTCTTT.

V is TRBV15 and J is TRBJ1-6; TRBD1 might be the D (5 bases). V was cut by 3 bases and J by 7 bases, with 10 bases left in between. The CDR3 sequence is 14 residues long. Germline CDR1 and CDR2: LNHNV and YYDKDF (reference sequence). The CDR3 loop reads CATSRDNKNSPLHF. In DNA form, the CDR3 reads TGTGCCACCAGCAGGGACAACAAGAATTCACCCCTCCACTTT. Full variable domain (missing parts from reference TRBV15 and TRBJ1-6): DAMVIQNPRYQVTQFGKPVTLSCSQTLNHNVMYWYQQKSSQAPKLLFHYYDKDFNNEADTPDNFQSRRPNTSFCFLDIRSPGLGDTAMYLCATSRDNKNSPLHFGNGTRLTVT.

V usage is TRBV11-2 and J usage is TRBJ2-4, with 7 bases lining up with TRBD1. Germline CDR1 is SGHAT and CDR2 is FQNNGV. The V and J ends lost 3 bases and 8 bases, in that order; junction bases with no gene match: 7. This CDR3 is 14 amino acids long. The CDR3 sequence is CASSLVQGLDIQYF. CDR3 nucleotides: TGTGCCAGCAGCTTGGTACAGGGGCTAGACATTCAGTACTTC. Based on the CDR3 plus reference TRBV11-2 and TRBJ2-4, the full variable domain is EAGVAQSPRYKIIEKRQSVAFWCNPISGHATLYWYQQILGQGPKLLIQFQNNGVVDDSQLPKDRFSAERLKGVDSTLKIQPAKLEDSAVYLCASSLVQGLDIQYFGAGTRLSVL.